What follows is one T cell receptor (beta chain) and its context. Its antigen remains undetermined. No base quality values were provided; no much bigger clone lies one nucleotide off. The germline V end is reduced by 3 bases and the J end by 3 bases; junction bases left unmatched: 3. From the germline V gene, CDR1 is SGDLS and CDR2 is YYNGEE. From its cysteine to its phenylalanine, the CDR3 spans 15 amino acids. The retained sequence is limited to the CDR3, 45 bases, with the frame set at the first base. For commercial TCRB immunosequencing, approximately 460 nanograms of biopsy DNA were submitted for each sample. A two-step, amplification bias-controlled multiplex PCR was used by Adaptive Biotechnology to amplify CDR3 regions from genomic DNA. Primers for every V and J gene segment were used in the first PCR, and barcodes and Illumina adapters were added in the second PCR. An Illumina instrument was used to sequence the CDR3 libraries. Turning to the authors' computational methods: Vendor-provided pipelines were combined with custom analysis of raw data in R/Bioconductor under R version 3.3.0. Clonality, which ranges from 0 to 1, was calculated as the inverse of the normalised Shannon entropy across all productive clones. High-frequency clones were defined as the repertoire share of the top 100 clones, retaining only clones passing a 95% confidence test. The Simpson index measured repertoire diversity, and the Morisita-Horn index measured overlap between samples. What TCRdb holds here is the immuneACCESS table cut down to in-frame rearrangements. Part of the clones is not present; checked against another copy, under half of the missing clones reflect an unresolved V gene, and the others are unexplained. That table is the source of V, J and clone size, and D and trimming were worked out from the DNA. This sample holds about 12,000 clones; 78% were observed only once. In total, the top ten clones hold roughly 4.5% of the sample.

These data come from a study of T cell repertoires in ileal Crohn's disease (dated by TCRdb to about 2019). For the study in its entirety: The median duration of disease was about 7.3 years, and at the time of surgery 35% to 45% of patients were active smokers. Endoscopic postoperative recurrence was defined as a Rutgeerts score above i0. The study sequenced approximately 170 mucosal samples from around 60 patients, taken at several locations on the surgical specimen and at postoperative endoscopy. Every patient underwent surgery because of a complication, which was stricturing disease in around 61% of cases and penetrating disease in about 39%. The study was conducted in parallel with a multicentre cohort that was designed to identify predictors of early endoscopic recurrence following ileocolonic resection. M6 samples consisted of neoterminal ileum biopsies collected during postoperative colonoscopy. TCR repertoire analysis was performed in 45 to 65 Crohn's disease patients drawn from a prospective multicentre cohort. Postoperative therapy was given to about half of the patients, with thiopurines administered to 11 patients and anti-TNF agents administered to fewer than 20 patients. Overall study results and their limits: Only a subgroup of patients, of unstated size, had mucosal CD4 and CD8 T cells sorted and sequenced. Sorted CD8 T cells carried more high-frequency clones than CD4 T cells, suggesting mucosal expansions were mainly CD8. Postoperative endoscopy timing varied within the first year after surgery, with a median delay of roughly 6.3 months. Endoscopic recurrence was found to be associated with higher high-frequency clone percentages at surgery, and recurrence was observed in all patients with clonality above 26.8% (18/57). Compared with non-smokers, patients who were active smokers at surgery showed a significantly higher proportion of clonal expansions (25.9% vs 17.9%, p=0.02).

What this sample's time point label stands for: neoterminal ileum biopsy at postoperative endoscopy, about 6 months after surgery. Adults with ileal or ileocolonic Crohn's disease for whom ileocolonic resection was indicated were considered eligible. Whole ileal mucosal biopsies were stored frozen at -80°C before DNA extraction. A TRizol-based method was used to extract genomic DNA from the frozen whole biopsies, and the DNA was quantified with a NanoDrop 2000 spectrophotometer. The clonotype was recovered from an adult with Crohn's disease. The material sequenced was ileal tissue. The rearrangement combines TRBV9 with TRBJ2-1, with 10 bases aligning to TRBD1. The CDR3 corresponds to CASSARTGGYNEQFF. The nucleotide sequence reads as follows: TGTGCCAGCAGCGCCCGGACAGGGGGCTACAATGAGCAGTTCTTC.